Listed below are T cell receptor beta chains from one sample, sequenced in a study of blood T cell repertoires in COVID-19. Profiling relied on immunoSEQ multiplex PCR, and the TCRdb table lists in-frame clones only, not all of them. Of around 150,000 clones in the sample, around 81% were seen once. Specimen: peripheral blood. These receptor sequences come from a woman aged 55-69 years with acute or convalescent COVID-19. Each CDR3 is given with its conserved first and last residue. The order of the fields is CDR3 length, clone size, D gene, J gene, V gene, CDR3 protein, CDR3 DNA. D genes are given only for firm matches. Only part of the rows carry a size: once, few, many, or a class if the clone is expanded.

cdr3_length: 15; clone_size: -; d_call: TRBD2; j_call: TRBJ2-1; v_call: TRBV24-1; cdr3_aa: CATSDFGGLDNEQFF; cdr3_nt: TGTGCCACCAGTGATTTTGGAGGACTAGACAATGAGCAGTTCTTC
cdr3_length: 15; clone_size: -; d_call: TRBD1; j_call: TRBJ2-2; v_call: TRBV7-2; cdr3_aa: CASSLQGAYTGELFF; cdr3_nt: TGTGCCAGCAGCTTACAGGGGGCGTATACCGGGGAGCTGTTTTTT
cdr3_length: 14; clone_size: -; d_call: -; j_call: TRBJ2-2; v_call: TRBV29-1; cdr3_aa: CSVSRESVTGELFF; cdr3_nt: TGCAGCGTTTCACGGGAGAGCGTCACCGGGGAGCTGTTTTTT
cdr3_length: 14; clone_size: -; d_call: -; j_call: TRBJ1-6; v_call: TRBV28; cdr3_aa: CASSPGAGDSPLHF; cdr3_nt: TGTGCCAGCAGTCCCGGGGCAGGGGACTCACCCCTCCACTTT
cdr3_length: 14; clone_size: -; d_call: TRBD2; j_call: TRBJ2-7; v_call: TRBV6-5; cdr3_aa: CASSSTSGRAEQYF; cdr3_nt: TGTGCCAGCAGTTCGACTAGCGGGAGGGCCGAGCAGTACTTC
cdr3_length: 14; clone_size: -; d_call: TRBD1; j_call: TRBJ1-3; v_call: TRBV30; cdr3_aa: CAWGQGASGNTIYF; cdr3_nt: TGTGCCTGGGGACAGGGGGCGTCTGGAAACACCATATATTTT
cdr3_length: 16; clone_size: -; d_call: -; j_call: TRBJ1-2; v_call: TRBV30; cdr3_aa: CAWNHGRDPSNYGYTF; cdr3_nt: TGTGCCTGGAATCATGGGAGGGATCCCTCTAACTATGGCTACACCTTC
cdr3_length: 11; clone_size: -; d_call: -; j_call: TRBJ2-1; v_call: TRBV11-2; cdr3_aa: CASRSGNEQFF; cdr3_nt: TGTGCCAGCCGAAGCGGCAATGAGCAGTTCTTC
cdr3_length: 16; clone_size: -; d_call: -; j_call: TRBJ2-5; v_call: TRBV24-1; cdr3_aa: CATSGTTQGLRETQYF; cdr3_nt: TGTGCCACCAGTGGAACAACTCAGGGGTTGCGGGAGACCCAGTACTTC
cdr3_length: 15; clone_size: -; d_call: TRBD2; j_call: TRBJ2-1; v_call: TRBV7-6; cdr3_aa: CASSLTGTRVNEQFF; cdr3_nt: TGTGCCAGCAGCTTAACCGGGACTAGGGTCAATGAGCAGTTCTTC
cdr3_length: 16; clone_size: -; d_call: TRBD2; j_call: TRBJ2-1; v_call: TRBV4-3; cdr3_aa: CASSHETSGSYNEQFF; cdr3_nt: TGCGCCAGCAGCCACGAAACTAGCGGCTCCTACAATGAGCAGTTCTTC
cdr3_length: 14; clone_size: -; d_call: -; j_call: TRBJ1-2; v_call: TRBV5-1; cdr3_aa: CASSLDTSLDGYTF; cdr3_nt: TGCGCCAGCAGCTTGGATACTAGCTTGGATGGCTACACCTTC
cdr3_length: 15; clone_size: -; d_call: TRBD2; j_call: TRBJ2-2; v_call: TRBV6-5; cdr3_aa: CASRAGTSGTGELFF; cdr3_nt: TGTGCCAGCAGAGCCGGGACTAGCGGTACCGGGGAGCTGTTTTTT
cdr3_length: 17; clone_size: -; d_call: -; j_call: TRBJ2-6; v_call: TRBV6-1; cdr3_aa: CASSDGYLVSGANVLTF; cdr3_nt: TGTGCCAGCAGTGACGGCTACCTAGTCTCTGGGGCCAACGTCCTGACTTTC
cdr3_length: 13; clone_size: -; d_call: TRBD2; j_call: TRBJ2-5; v_call: TRBV2; cdr3_aa: CASRQTSPETQYF; cdr3_nt: TGTGCCAGCAGGCAGACTAGCCCAGAGACCCAGTACTTC
cdr3_length: 16; clone_size: few; d_call: -; j_call: TRBJ2-5; v_call: TRBV11-2; cdr3_aa: CASSLDLGGTKETQYF; cdr3_nt: TGTGCCAGCAGCTTAGATCTAGGGGGTACTAAAGAGACCCAGTACTTC
cdr3_length: 17; clone_size: -; d_call: -; j_call: TRBJ2-1; v_call: TRBV11-3; cdr3_aa: CASSPTKTGSSYNEQFF; cdr3_nt: TGTGCCAGCAGCCCGACCAAGACGGGGAGTTCCTACAATGAGCAGTTCTTC
cdr3_length: 14; clone_size: -; d_call: -; j_call: TRBJ2-3; v_call: TRBV7-6; cdr3_aa: CASSLGRGLDTQYF; cdr3_nt: TGTGCCAGCAGCTTAGGTCGGGGGTTGGATACGCAGTATTTT